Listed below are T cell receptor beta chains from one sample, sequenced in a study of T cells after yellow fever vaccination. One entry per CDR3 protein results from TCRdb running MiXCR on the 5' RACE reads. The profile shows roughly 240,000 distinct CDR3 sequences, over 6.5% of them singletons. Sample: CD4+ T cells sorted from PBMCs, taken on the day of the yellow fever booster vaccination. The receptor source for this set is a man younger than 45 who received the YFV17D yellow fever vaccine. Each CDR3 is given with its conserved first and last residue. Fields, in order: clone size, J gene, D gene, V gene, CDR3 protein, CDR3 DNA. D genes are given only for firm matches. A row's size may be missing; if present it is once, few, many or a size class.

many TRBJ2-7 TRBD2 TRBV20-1 CSATVTSGRLEQYF TGCAGTGCTACTGTGACTAGCGGGAGACTCGAGCAGTACTTC
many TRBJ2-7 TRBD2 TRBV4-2 CASSSREGRPYEQYF TGTGCCAGCAGCTCGAGGGAGGGGCGGCCCTACGAGCAGTACTTC
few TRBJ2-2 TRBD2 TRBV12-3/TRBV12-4 CASSFRTSGSRDTGELFF TGTGCCAGCAGTTTCCGGACTAGCGGGAGTAGGGACACCGGGGAGCTGTTTTTT
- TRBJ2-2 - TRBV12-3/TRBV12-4 CASAPSGELFF TGTGCCAGCGCCCCATCCGGGGAGCTGTTTTTT
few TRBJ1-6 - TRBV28 CATTSGQGTYNSPLHF TGTGCCACCACTTCCGGCCAGGGCACCTATAATTCACCCCTCCACTTT
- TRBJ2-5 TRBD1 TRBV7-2 CASSRLIGPGQGETQYF TGTGCCAGCAGCCGTTTGATTGGTCCGGGACAGGGGGAGACCCAGTACTTC
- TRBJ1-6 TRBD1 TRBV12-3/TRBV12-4 CASSRGENSPLHF TGTGCCAGCAGCAGGGGGGAGAATTCACCCCTCCACTTT
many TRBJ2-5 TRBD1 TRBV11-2 CASSFPGQKETQYF TGTGCCAGCAGCTTCCCGGGACAGAAAGAGACCCAGTACTTC
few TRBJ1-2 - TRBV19 CASSIPGPDYGYTF TGTGCCAGTAGTATCCCCGGACCGGACTATGGCTACACCTTC
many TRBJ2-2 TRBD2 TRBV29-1 CSVEWQSGNTQGTGELFF TGCAGCGTTGAGTGGCAAAGCGGGAATACCCAGGGCACCGGGGAGCTGTTTTTT
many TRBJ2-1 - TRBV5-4 CASSVQLSSYNEQFF TGTGCCAGCAGCGTCCAACTGAGCTCCTACAATGAGCAGTTCTTC
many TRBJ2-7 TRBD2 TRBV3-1 CASSQVAGDYEQYF TGTGCCAGCAGCCAAGTAGCGGGAGACTACGAGCAGTACTTC
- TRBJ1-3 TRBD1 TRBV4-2 CASSQAGTGRGNTIYF TGTGCCAGCAGCCAGGCTGGGACAGGGAGAGGAAACACCATATATTTT
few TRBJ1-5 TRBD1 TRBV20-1 CSARDGRQGAGQPQHF TGCAGTGCTAGAGATGGGAGACAGGGGGCCGGTCAGCCCCAGCATTTT